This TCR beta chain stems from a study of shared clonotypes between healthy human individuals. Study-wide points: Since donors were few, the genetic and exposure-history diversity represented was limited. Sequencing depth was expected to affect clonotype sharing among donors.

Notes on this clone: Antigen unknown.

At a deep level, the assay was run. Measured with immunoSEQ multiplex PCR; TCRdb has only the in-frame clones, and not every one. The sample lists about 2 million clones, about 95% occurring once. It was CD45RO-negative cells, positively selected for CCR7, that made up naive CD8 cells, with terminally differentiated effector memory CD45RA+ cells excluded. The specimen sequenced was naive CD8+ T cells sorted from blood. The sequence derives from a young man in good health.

CDR3 protein: CASSDWGAGANVLTF. The CDR3 bases are TGTGCCAGCAGTGACTGGGGGGCTGGGGCCAACGTCCTGACTTTC. V is TRBV2 and J is TRBJ2-6, with D possibly being TRBD2 (6 bases). Per germline, CDR1 SNHLY and CDR2 FYNNEI. V was shortened by 3 bases and J by 2 bases, with 8 bases between the two germline ends. This CDR3 is 15 amino acids long.